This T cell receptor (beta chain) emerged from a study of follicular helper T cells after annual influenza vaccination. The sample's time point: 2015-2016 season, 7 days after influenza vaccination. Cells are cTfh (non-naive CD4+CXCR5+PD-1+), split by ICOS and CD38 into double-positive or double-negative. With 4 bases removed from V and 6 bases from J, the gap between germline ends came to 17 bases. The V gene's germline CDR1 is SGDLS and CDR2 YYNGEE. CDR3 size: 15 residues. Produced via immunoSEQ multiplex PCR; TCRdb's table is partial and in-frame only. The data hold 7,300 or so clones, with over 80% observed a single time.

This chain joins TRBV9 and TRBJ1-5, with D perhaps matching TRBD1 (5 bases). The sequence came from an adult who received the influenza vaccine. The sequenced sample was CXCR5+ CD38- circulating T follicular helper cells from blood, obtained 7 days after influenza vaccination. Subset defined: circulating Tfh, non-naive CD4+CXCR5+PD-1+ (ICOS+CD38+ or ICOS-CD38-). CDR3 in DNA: TGTGCCAGCAGCCCCGGAGGGGCAGACGGTCAGCCCCAGCATTTT. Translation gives CASSPGGADGQPQHF.